Sequencing of this T cell receptor beta chain was carried out in a study of blood T cell repertoires in COVID-19. Overall study context: Nucleic acid was either cDNA or gDNA, and it came from T cells, B-cell-depleted T cells, or PBMCs.

In the source study's methods: The assay estimated nucleated cells by amplifying reference gene primers. Sequencing used immunoSEQ multiplex PCR; TCRdb keeps in-frame clones, though not all of them. D and trimming come from the DNA, and the V and J calls and clone size come from that table. Among 99,000 or so clones listed, roughly 91% were seen once. Trimming removed 2 bases at V and 7 bases at J, with 17 bases between. The CDR3 is 16 amino acids. Germline values: CDR1 SGHVS, CDR2 FQNEAQ. Sequencing was done on a sample of peripheral blood. This sequence joins TRBV7-8 and TRBJ1-4; D might be TRBD1 (6 bases). The sequence derives from a human donor in a cohort sampled during active COVID-19. The CDR3 sequence: CASSLSGYRDREKLFF. DNA of the CDR3: TGTGCCAGCAGCTTATCTGGGTACAGGGATCGTGAAAAACTGTTTTTT.